The 21 T cell receptor beta chains below come from one sample, sequenced in a study of CD8 T cells in ankylosing spondylitis. Whole-study results and caveats: Blood from ankylosing spondylitis patients appeared to carry a characteristic roughly 8-variant TCR beta motif.

Their antigen targets remain unknown. TCRdb re-derived calls from the 5' RACE reads in MiXCR, one entry per CDR3 protein. The table shows more than 300,000 distinct CDR3 sequences, with roughly 8% occurring only once. Sequencing used blood, either unsorted or a sorted T cell fraction (not recorded which). These receptors came from a male donor with ankylosing spondylitis.

The sample holds a few counts of this clonotype. The J gene is TRBJ1-1, the V gene TRBV6-2 or TRBV6-3; D remains unclear. The germline V gene has CDR1 MNHEY and CDR2 SVGEGT. The germline V and J ends were trimmed by 7 bases and 0 bases, with 21 bases remaining between them. There are 17 residues in the CDR3. This CDR3 is CASTRTSLGVVNTEAFF. The CDR3 bases are TGTGCCAGCACCCGGACGTCCCTTGGGGTAGTGAACACTGAAGCTTTCTTT.

This clonotype was detected a few times. The rearrangement links TRBV7-8 to TRBJ2-5; D not resolved. CDR3 length: 15 residues. Germline CDR1 is SGHVS and CDR2 is FQNEAQ. V lost 3 bases and J lost 4, with 15 bases in between. The CDR3 DNA follows: TGTGCCAGCAGCTTTTCCGGTAGAGTTGGAGAGACCCAGTACTTC. It is translated as CASSFSGRVGETQYF.

This clonotype appeared a few times. The V and J genes are TRBV12-3 or TRBV12-4 and TRBJ2-1, with 9 bases matching TRBD1. The CDR3 covers 14 residues. V dropped 7 bases and J dropped 9; count of bases not matched to a gene: 10. The DNA of the CDR3 is TGTGCCAGCATTACCGGGACAGGGTGGATTGAGCAGTTCTTC. As protein: CASITGTGWIEQFF.

The V and J genes are TRBV6-6 and TRBJ2-2; D unclear. Trimming pared 7 bases from V and 8 bases from J, leaving 8 bases between. In germline, CDR1 is MNHNY, CDR2 SVGAGI (reference sequence). There are 11 residues in the CDR3. In DNA form, the CDR3 reads TGTGCCAGCAAAGGGTCGGGGGAGCTGTTTTTT. It codes for CASKGSGELFF.

In its sample, this clonotype was seen many times. The CDR3 region is CASSFRQGGNNEQFF. CDR3 DNA: TGTGCCAGCAGCTTTCGACAGGGGGGGAACAATGAGCAGTTCTTC. The chain links TRBV5-4 to TRBJ2-1; 9 positions match TRBD1. In germline, CDR1 is SGHNT, CDR2 YYREEE (reference sequence). V lost 2 bases, J lost 5 bases, and 5 bases stayed unmatched. This CDR3 region has 15 residues. Combining the CDR3 with reference TRBV5-4 and TRBJ2-1 gives the whole variable domain ETGVTQSPTHLIKTRGQQVTLRCSSQSGHNTVSWYQQALGQGPQFIFQYYREEENGRGNFPPRFSGLQFPNYSSELNVNALELDDSALYLCASSFRQGGNNEQFFGPGTRLTVL.

The table lists this clonotype with many counts. V gene TRBV7-8 combines with J gene TRBJ2-1, with TRBD2 identical over 7 bases. Germline CDR1 SGHVS, CDR2 FQNEAQ. The CDR3 totals 16 residues. The ends lost 5 bases at V and 3 bases at J; junction bases unmatched: 10. Here the CDR3 reads CASSTSAGVDYNEQFF. Written as DNA, the CDR3 is TGTGCCAGCAGCACTAGTGCGGGAGTTGACTACAATGAGCAGTTCTTC.

The chain has TRBV20-1 and TRBJ2-3; D may be TRBD2 (5 bases). This CDR3 is built from 15 residues. V lost 0 bases to trimming and J lost 5 bases, with 15 bases between them. Germline values: CDR1 DFQATT, CDR2 SNEGSKA (reference sequence). The CDR3 spells CSARDPTTAGDTQYF. Here the CDR3 DNA reads TGCAGTGCTAGAGATCCGACTACTGCGGGAGATACGCAGTATTTT.

The chain carries TRBV6-5 and TRBJ2-7, with D perhaps assigned TRBD1 or TRBD2 (6 bases each). Trimming removed 0 bases at V and 0 bases at J, with 9 bases between. The CDR3 has 15 amino acids. In germline, CDR1 is MNHEY, CDR2 SVGAGI. CDR3 sequence (DNA): TGTGCCAGCAGTTACTCCGGGGGCGGCTCCTACGAGCAGTACTTC. This sequence encodes CASSYSGGGSYEQYF.

There are many counts of this clonotype. This chain joins TRBV4-1 and TRBJ1-4; 8 bases align to TRBD1. This CDR3 is 17 amino acids long. V dropped 5 bases and J dropped 6; count of bases not matched to a gene: 14. CDR1 and CDR2 from the germline V gene are MGHRA and YSYEKL. This chain's CDR3 is CASSAPSRGPSDEKLFF. The DNA for the CDR3 is TGCGCCAGCAGCGCACCGTCCAGGGGGCCATCGGATGAAAAACTGTTTTTT.

At least ten counts were recorded for this clonotype. The chain is built from TRBV5-1 and TRBJ2-7; 8 nucleotides agree with TRBD1. There are 14 residues in the CDR3. Germline V gene data show CDR1 as SGHRS and CDR2 as YFSETQ. V gave up 1 base and J gave up 7 bases; unmatched junction bases: 7. CDR3 DNA: TGCGCCAGCAGCTTGCGTCAGGGGGCGGGTGAGCAGTACTTC. It is translated as CASSLRQGAGEQYF. Full variable domain (outside the CDR3, taken from reference TRBV5-1 and TRBJ2-7): KAGVTQTPRYLIKTRGQQVTLSCSPISGHRSVSWYQQTPGQGLQFLFEYFSETQRNKGNFPGRFSGRQFSNSRSEMNVSTLELGDSALYLCASSLRQGAGEQYFGPGTRLTVT.

The genes are TRBV9 and TRBJ2-2; TRBD2 matches at 9 bases. The length of the CDR3 is 14 residues. The germline CDR1 and CDR2 sequences are SGDLS and YYNGEE. Trimming removed 1 base from V and 6 bases from J; junction bases left unmatched: 1. Written as DNA, the CDR3 is TGTGCCAGCAGCGTACGGACTAGCGCCGGGGAGCTGTTTTTT. Encoded protein: CASSVRTSAGELFF.

This clonotype occurred a few times. This chain joins TRBV9 and TRBJ2-7; 8 positions agree with TRBD1. The CDR3 sequence is 15 residues long. The germline V gene has CDR1 SGDLS and CDR2 YYNGEE. Unmatched junction bases numbered 2, after V lost 0 bases and J lost 0 bases. In DNA form, the CDR3 reads TGTGCCAGCAGCGTAGGGACAGGGATCTCCTACGAGCAGTACTTC. It yields the protein CASSVGTGISYEQYF.

This clonotype was observed a few times. This chain connects TRBV14 to TRBJ2-1, with 9 bases matching TRBD2. There are 18 residues in the CDR3. Germline trimming cut 4 bases from V and 2 bases from J; bases unmatched to any gene: 12. Germline CDR1 reads SGHDN; CDR2 reads FVKESK. The CDR3 sequence: CASSPFLSAGGTYNEQFF. CDR3 sequence (DNA): TGTGCCAGCAGCCCTTTCCTGTCCGCGGGAGGGACCTACAATGAGCAGTTCTTC.

This clonotype was detected a few times. In nucleotides, the CDR3 is TGTGCCAGCAGTACCTCGGGACAGATATACAATGAGCAGTTCTTC. Protein sequence: CASSTSGQIYNEQFF. The chain employs TRBV6-5 and TRBJ2-1; 7 positions match TRBD1. Losses at the gene ends were 5 bases for V and 4 bases for J; bases not matched to a gene: 8. CDR1 and CDR2 (germline): MNHEY, SVGAGI. This CDR3 has 15 amino acids.

This chain's CDR3 is CASSREPKTSGRTDTQYF. DNA for the CDR3: TGCGCCAGCAGCCGGGAGCCGAAGACTAGCGGGAGAACAGATACGCAGTATTTT. The rearrangement uses TRBV4-1 and TRBJ2-3; 12 bases line up with TRBD2. The CDR3 sequence is 18 residues long. Germline lookup yields CDR1 MGHRA and CDR2 YSYEKL. V lost 4 bases and J lost 3; bases outside the gene matches: 11.

There are many counts of this clonotype. The chain is built from TRBV5-1 and TRBJ1-6; D uncertain. The germline V gene encodes CDR1 SGHRS and CDR2 YFSETQ. The length of the CDR3 is 14 residues. Trimming took 4 bases from V and 5 from J, leaving 10 bases between them. CDR3 protein: CASSPGRHNSPLHF. The CDR3 DNA is TGCGCCAGCAGCCCTGGACGGCATAATTCACCCCTCCACTTT. The entire variable domain, with the rest obtained from reference TRBV5-1 and TRBJ1-6, is as follows: KAGVTQTPRYLIKTRGQQVTLSCSPISGHRSVSWYQQTPGQGLQFLFEYFSETQRNKGNFPGRFSGRQFSNSRSEMNVSTLELGDSALYLCASSPGRHNSPLHFGNGTRLTVT.

This clonotype was detected only a few times. The chain recombines TRBV7-6 with TRBJ2-1; unclear D gene. The CDR3 sequence is 12 residues long. Germline CDR1 is SGHVS and CDR2 is FNYEAQ. V was clipped by 3 bases and J by 10 bases, with 10 bases between them. CDR3 DNA sequence: TGTGCCAGCAGCTTGATCGGGCGGGAGCAGTTCTTC. The encoded protein is CASSLIGREQFF.

This clonotype showed up just a few times. The rearrangement links TRBV18 to TRBJ2-1; no clear D. The V gene lost 2 bases and the J gene lost 1 base, with 9 bases spanning the gap. Germline assignment: CDR1 KGHSH and CDR2 LQKENI. The CDR3 extends over 15 amino acids. CDR3 in DNA: TGTGCCAGCTCACCATTTCCGAGATCCTACAATGAGCAGTTCTTC. Translating gives CASSPFPRSYNEQFF.

The chain joins TRBV27 to TRBJ2-1; 8 bases match TRBD1. Trimming at V came to 8 bases and at J to 0 bases, leaving 6 bases not matched to a gene. Germline loops: CDR1 MNHEY, CDR2 SMNVEV (reference sequence). The CDR3 length is 15 residues. CDR3 protein: CASRYTGGSYNEQFF. CDR3 DNA: TGTGCCAGCCGTTACACAGGGGGCTCCTACAATGAGCAGTTCTTC.

There are many counts of this clonotype. CDR3 region: CSAATSGTYNEQFF. CDR3 coding DNA: TGCAGTGCTGCGACTAGCGGGACCTACAATGAGCAGTTCTTC. This chain links TRBV20-1 with TRBJ2-1; TRBD2 matches 11 bases. This CDR3 comprises 14 residues. The germline CDR1 and CDR2 sequences are DFQATT and SNEGSKA (reference sequence). The ends lost 5 bases at V and 2 bases at J; junction bases unmatched: 2.

The J gene is TRBJ2-5, the V gene TRBV2; D may be TRBD2 (5 bases). Germline loops: CDR1 SNHLY, CDR2 FYNNEI. The CDR3 has 14 amino acids. With 5 bases removed from V and 6 bases from J, the gap between germline ends came to 16 bases. CDR3 sequence (DNA): TGTGCCAGCAGTCCCCTAGCCGAGGCGCAGACCCAGTACTTC. Translated, it gives CASSPLAEAQTQYF.